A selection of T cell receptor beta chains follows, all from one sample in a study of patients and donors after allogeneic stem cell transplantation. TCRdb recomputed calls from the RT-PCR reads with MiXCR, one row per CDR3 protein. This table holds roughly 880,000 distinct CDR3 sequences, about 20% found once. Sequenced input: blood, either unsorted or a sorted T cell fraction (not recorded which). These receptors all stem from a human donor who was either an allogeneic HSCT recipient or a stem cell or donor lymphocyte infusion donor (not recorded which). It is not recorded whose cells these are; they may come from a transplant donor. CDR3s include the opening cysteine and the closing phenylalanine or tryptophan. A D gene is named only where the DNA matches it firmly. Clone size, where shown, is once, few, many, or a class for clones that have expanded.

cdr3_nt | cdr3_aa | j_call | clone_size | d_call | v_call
TGTGCCAGCAGCTCCTGGCAGGGTCGGGGTGAAAAACTGTTTTTT | CASSSWQGRGEKLFF | TRBJ1-4 | . | . | TRBV5-6
TGTGCTAGTGGTTGGAGAAACACTGAAGCTTTCTTT | CASGWRNTEAFF | TRBJ1-1 | few | . | TRBV12-5
TGTGCCAGCATTTGCCCCCCCAGTACGCAGTATTTT | CASICPPSTQYF | TRBJ2-3 | . | . | TRBV12-3/TRBV12-4
TGTGCCAGCAGTGAATTCGGGACAGGGGCGTCGACCTACGAGCAGTACTTC | CASSEFGTGASTYEQYF | TRBJ2-7 | . | TRBD1 | TRBV25-1
TGTGCCAGCAGCGTAGGCGGGAGGGGCGCCTACGAGCAGTACTTC | CASSVGGRGAYEQYF | TRBJ2-7 | . | TRBD2 | TRBV9
TGTGCCAGCAGCCGCCGGGCCCTGGGGGCGAACACCGGGGAGCTGTTTTTT | CASSRRALGANTGELFF | TRBJ2-2 | . | . | TRBV4-2
TGTGCCAGCAGCTTAGTGGTCAGGAGGAATTCACCCCTCCACTTT | CASSLVVRRNSPLHF | TRBJ1-6 | few | . | TRBV11-2
TGTGCCAGCAGGCGTAGCGGGGGGTACGAGCAGTACTTC | CASRRSGGYEQYF | TRBJ2-7 | few | TRBD2 | TRBV6-2/TRBV6-3
TGTGCCATCAGTGACCGGGACAGGGGGTTGGAGACCCAGTACTTC | CAISDRDRGLETQYF | TRBJ2-5 | many | TRBD1 | TRBV10-3
TGTGCCAGCAGACCAGGCGGAGGGCTTAATGGCTACACCTTC | CASRPGGGLNGYTF | TRBJ1-2 | . | . | TRBV27
TGCAGCGTTGAAGCAAGCCCACCGAAGAACACTGAAGCTTTCTTT | CSVEASPPKNTEAFF | TRBJ1-1 | many | . | TRBV29-1
TGTGCCAGTAGCCCTACTAGCGGGAACTACAATGAGCAGTTCTTC | CASSPTSGNYNEQFF | TRBJ2-1 | many | TRBD2 | TRBV19
TGCAGTGCTAGAGATGCCCCGGGACTGCTGCGTCCCCAGTACTTC | CSARDAPGLLRPQYF | TRBJ2-5 | . | . | TRBV20-1
TGTGCCAGCAGCCCTCCCGGGGGGCGGATTCAAGAGACCCAGTACTTC | CASSPPGGRIQETQYF | TRBJ2-5 | . | . | TRBV5-4
TGTGCCAGCAGTACCCCGGGCGGGGGAAACTATGGCTACACCTTC | CASSTPGGGNYGYTF | TRBJ1-2 | . | . | TRBV6-1
TGTGCCAGCAGCCAAGATTGGAGGGGTCGGACTGAAGCTTTCTTT | CASSQDWRGRTEAFF | TRBJ1-1 | few | . | TRBV3-1
TGCAGTGCTAGAGAATGGTCTAGGGGGTGGAATGAGCAGTTCTTC | CSAREWSRGWNEQFF | TRBJ2-1 | many | . | TRBV20-1
TGCGCCAGCCGCCCAGCATCTGGGAACTATGGCTACACCTTC | CASRPASGNYGYTF | TRBJ1-2 | . | . | TRBV4-3
TGTGCCATCAGGGGTAGCCGGACCGGCACAGATACGCAGTATTTT | CAIRGSRTGTDTQYF | TRBJ2-3 | many | . | TRBV10-3
TGTGCCAGCAGTGAATTGGGGGGACACCCCTACGAGCAGTACTTC | CASSELGGHPYEQYF | TRBJ2-7 | . | . | TRBV25-1
TGTGCCAGCAGCTTAGGGGACAGGGCCTCCTACGAGCAGTACTTC | CASSLGDRASYEQYF | TRBJ2-7 | many | TRBD1 | TRBV7-9
TGTGCCAGCAGCCAAGGCCGTAGGTCTCTTCACGGCTACACCTTC | CASSQGRRSLHGYTF | TRBJ1-2 | . | . | TRBV27
TGTGCCAGCAGGGGGACTTCGCCCGGGGAGCTGTTTTTT | CASRGTSPGELFF | TRBJ2-2 | . | . | TRBV6-1
TGTGCCAGCAGCCCAAACACGAGGACCCAGTACTTC | CASSPNTRTQYF | TRBJ2-5 | many | . | TRBV5-4
TGTGCCAGCAGCCAGAGGAGAGGAGGGCAAGAGACCCAGTACTTC | CASSQRRGGQETQYF | TRBJ2-5 | few | . | TRBV14
TGCAGTGCTAGTGCCGATCTAGCCAAAAACATTCAGTACTTC | CSASADLAKNIQYF | TRBJ2-4 | . | . | TRBV20-1
TGTGCCAGCACCCGAAGCGGGGTGGCGCAGTATTTT | CASTRSGVAQYF | TRBJ2-3 | few | TRBD2 | TRBV12-3/TRBV12-4
TGTGCCAGCAGGGCTCCTCCCAGGGACATTCAGTACTTC | CASRAPPRDIQYF | TRBJ2-4 | . | . | TRBV6-6